Shown below are 21 T cell receptor beta chains from a single sample sequenced in a study of blood T cell repertoires in COVID-19. Assay used: immunoSEQ multiplex PCR; TCRdb lists only in-frame clones, some missing. The sample has some 130,000 clones, around nine tenths seen once. Material: peripheral blood. The receptors come from a woman aged 70 to 79 with COVID-19, enrolled during active disease.

This clone was counted only a few times. The chain couples TRBV5-4 to TRBJ2-6; 7 bases agree with TRBD2. The V gene end was trimmed by 4 bases and the J gene end by 1 base; junction bases not matched to a gene: 14. This CDR3 region has 19 residues. Germline CDR1 reads SGHNT; CDR2 reads YYREEE (reference sequence). CDR3 DNA: TGTGCCAGCAGCCGTGTGGGAGCGGGAAGCCGTTCTGGGGCCAACGTCCTGACTTTC. The encoded protein is CASSRVGAGSRSGANVLTF.

The chain couples TRBV27 to TRBJ2-3, with 12 bases aligning to TRBD2. Germline V lookup: CDR1 MNHEY, CDR2 SMNVEV (reference sequence). With 10 bases clipped from V and 4 bases from J, the junction kept 9 bases outside the gene matches. The CDR3 length is 15 residues. The CDR3: CATAPTSGGADTQYF. In nucleotides, the CDR3 is TGTGCCACCGCCCCGACTAGCGGGGGTGCAGATACGCAGTATTTT.

The V call is TRBV18, the J call TRBJ1-6; 9 bases align to TRBD1. The J segment lost 13 bases and the V segment lost 2 bases, leaving 6 bases of the junction unmatched. The CDR3 covers 14 residues. Germline CDR1 and CDR2: KGHSH and LQKENI. CDR3 DNA sequence: TGTGCCAGCTCACCAGGGACAGGGATTGGGCCCCTCCACTTT. It yields the protein CASSPGTGIGPLHF.

This chain joins TRBV5-1 and TRBJ2-2; possible D gene TRBD2, 6 bases. The CDR3 runs to 15 residues. From germline, CDR1 is SGHRS and CDR2 YFSETQ. Trimming removed 4 bases at V and 0 bases at J, with 10 bases between. CDR3 protein: CASSLGLTNTGELFF. The CDR3 bases are TGCGCCAGCAGCCTTGGACTAACGAACACCGGGGAGCTGTTTTTT.

This clone has a handful of counts. The chain combines TRBV5-1 with TRBJ2-1; TRBD2 aligns across 8 bases. V was pared by 0 bases and J by 5 bases, with 10 bases of the junction left unmatched. The CDR3 has 17 amino acids. Germline lookup yields CDR1 SGHRS and CDR2 YFSETQ. CDR3 DNA sequence: TGCGCCAGCAGCTTGGCCCGGGGACTAGTCGGCGACAATGAGCAGTTCTTC. It encodes CASSLARGLVGDNEQFF. The full variable domain, completed using reference TRBV5-1 and TRBJ2-1, is KAGVTQTPRYLIKTRGQQVTLSCSPISGHRSVSWYQQTPGQGLQFLFEYFSETQRNKGNFPGRFSGRQFSNSRSEMNVSTLELGDSALYLCASSLARGLVGDNEQFFGPGTRLTVL.

In this sample, this clone turned up many times. The chain has TRBV2 and TRBJ1-2; no reliable D call. The CDR3 is 13 residues long. The germline V and J ends were trimmed by 2 bases and 4 bases, with 8 bases remaining between them. Germline lookup yields CDR1 SNHLY and CDR2 FYNNEI. In DNA, the CDR3 is TGTGCCAGCAGTGAAAACAGATCCTATGGCTACACCTTC. This encodes CASSENRSYGYTF. The complete variable domain, with remaining parts taken from reference TRBV2 and TRBJ1-2, reads EPEVTQTPSHQVTQMGQEVILRCVPISNHLYFYWYRQILGQKVEFLVSFYNNEISEKSEIFDDQFSVERPDGSNFTLKIRSTKLEDSAMYFCASSENRSYGYTFGSGTRLTVV.

The chain has TRBV5-6 and TRBJ2-5; TRBD1 matches 8 bases. CDR3 size: 16 residues. The junction had 4 bases not matched to a gene; V was cut back by 0 bases and J by 0 bases. Germline CDR1 is SGHDT and CDR2 is YYEEEE. The CDR3 region is CASSLAGTGHQETQYF. CDR3 in DNA: TGTGCCAGCAGCTTGGCCGGGACAGGACACCAAGAGACCCAGTACTTC. Combining the CDR3 with reference TRBV5-6 and TRBJ2-5 gives the whole variable domain DAGVTQSPTHLIKTRGQQVTLRCSPKSGHDTVSWYQQALGQGPQFIFQYYEEEERQRGNFPDRFSGHQFPNYSSELNVNALLLGDSALYLCASSLAGTGHQETQYFGPGTRLLVL.

Concerning this clone itself: One end of the junction is discordant with germline, which a read error may explain. The CDR3: CASSWGTGGMYEQYF. The CDR3 bases are TGCGCAAGCAGCTGGGGGACAGGGGGCATGTACGAGCAGTACTTC. The chain couples TRBV4-1 to TRBJ2-7, with 12 bases identical to TRBD1. Per germline, CDR1 MGHRA and CDR2 YSYEKL. The CDR3 totals 15 residues.

The chain combines TRBV9 with TRBJ1-4, with a weak D call TRBD1 (6 bases). CDR3 length equals 15 residues. Trimming removed 3 bases at V and 4 bases at J, with 13 bases between. Looked up from germline, CDR1 is SGDLS and CDR2 is YYNGEE. CDR3 sequence (DNA): TGTGCCAGCAGCGCAATACAGGGAGTTAATGAAAAACTGTTTTTT. As protein: CASSAIQGVNEKLFF.

The rearrangement joins TRBV25-1 to TRBJ1-2; 7 bases are a match to TRBD1. With V trimmed by 4 bases and J by 0 bases, 2 bases remained unmatched. The CDR3 has 14 amino acids. Germline V lookup: CDR1 MGHDK, CDR2 SYGVNS. In nucleotides, the CDR3 is TGTGCCAGCAGTGGACAGGGAACTAACTATGGCTACACCTTC. This encodes CASSGQGTNYGYTF.

The chain links TRBV7-2 to TRBJ2-3; D possibly corresponds to TRBD2 (6 bases). The length of the CDR3 is 15 residues. The V gene lost 3 bases and the J gene lost 4 bases, with 14 bases spanning the gap. CDR1 is SGHTA and CDR2 is FQGNSA in the germline V gene. Written as DNA, the CDR3 is TGTGCCAGCAGCTTCGACCGGGGGATTGCAGATACGCAGTATTTT. It specifies CASSFDRGIADTQYF.

The chain links TRBV28 to TRBJ1-5, with D uncertain. The V and J ends lost 8 bases and 4 bases respectively, with 15 bases between them. Germline CDR1 is MDHEN and CDR2 is SYDVKM. The CDR3 runs to 14 residues. The CDR3 loop reads CASLGLSLNQPQHF. The CDR3 nucleotides read TGTGCCAGCCTAGGACTGTCCTTAAATCAGCCCCAGCATTTT.

This clone was observed a single time. This chain uses TRBV29-1 with TRBJ2-3; the match to TRBD1 covers 9 bases. With 4 bases clipped from V and 3 bases from J, the junction kept 2 bases outside the gene matches. Germline CDR1 SQVTM, CDR2 ANQGSEA. The CDR3 covers 13 residues. CDR3 protein: CSVGQGGTDTQYF. Here the CDR3 DNA reads TGCAGCGTTGGACAGGGGGGTACAGATACGCAGTATTTT.

A few counts support this clone. The CDR3 here is CASTLEGEGSPLHF. For the CDR3, the DNA is TGTGCCAGCACCCTGGAGGGGGAGGGTTCACCCCTCCACTTT. This chain links TRBV9 with TRBJ1-6; tentative D call: TRBD1 (6 bases). Germline-derived CDR1 and CDR2 are SGDLS and YYNGEE. This CDR3 has 14 amino acids. The germline V and J ends were trimmed by 6 bases and 9 bases, with 16 bases remaining between them.

This chain connects TRBV6-2 or TRBV6-3 to TRBJ1-1; D is unresolved. V shed 2 bases and J shed 1 base, with 11 bases lying between them. The CDR3 is 15 residues long. Germline CDR1 is MNHEY and CDR2 is SVGEGT. In DNA, the CDR3 is TGTGCCAGCAGTTACCCCTTGTCGGGGAACACTGAAGCTTTCTTT. This sequence encodes CASSYPLSGNTEAFF.

This clone occurred once. At one end the junction does not follow the germline gene, possibly because of a read error. The V and J genes are TRBV7-7 and TRBJ2-2, with 11 bases matching TRBD1. This CDR3 region has 15 residues. The germline V gene has CDR1 SSHAT and CDR2 FNYEAQ (reference sequence). The chain's CDR3 is CASSRDRGETGELFF. CDR3 in DNA: TGTGCTAGCAGCAGGGACAGGGGGGAGACCGGGGAGCTGTTTTTT.

The chain recombines TRBV19 with TRBJ2-1; 7 bases match TRBD2. This CDR3 is 15 amino acids long. V dropped 5 bases and J dropped 8; count of bases not matched to a gene: 12. Germline V gives CDR1 LNHDA, CDR2 SQIVND (reference sequence). The CDR3 DNA follows: TGTGCCAGTAGTTCGAACCGGGACTATAACTATGAGCAGTTCTTC. It translates to CASSSNRDYNYEQFF.

The chain carries TRBV6-5 and TRBJ2-5; D not certain. Trimming pared 2 bases from V and 5 bases from J, leaving 6 bases between. This CDR3 contains 12 residues. Germline assignment: CDR1 MNHEY and CDR2 SVGAGI. In DNA form, the CDR3 reads TGTGCCAGCAGTTACAACGGGGAGACCCAGTACTTC. It translates to CASSYNGETQYF.

The chain uses TRBV5-4 and TRBJ2-5; TRBD1 is a possible D gene (6 bases). Per germline, CDR1 SGHNT and CDR2 YYREEE (reference sequence). Trimming took 5 bases from V and 1 from J, leaving 15 bases between them. The CDR3 covers 15 residues. CDR3 coding DNA: TGTGCCAGCAGGACGGACAGTTATAGCCAAGAGACCCAGTACTTC. Translating it yields CASRTDSYSQETQYF.

The chain combines TRBV3-1 (or the pseudogene TRBV3-2) with TRBJ2-1; 7 bases are a match to TRBD1. The CDR3 runs to 13 residues. The germline CDR1 and CDR2 sequences are LGHDT and YNNKEL (reference sequence). The junction had 7 bases not matched to a gene; V was cut back by 5 bases and J by 9 bases. CDR3 in DNA: TGTGCCAGCAGCAGACAGGGTGGGGCTGAGCAGTTCTTC. Its translation: CASSRQGGAEQFF.

The V and J genes are TRBV30 and TRBJ2-2, with D perhaps TRBD1 (6 bases). This CDR3 spans 15 amino acids. Germline-derived CDR1 and CDR2 are GTSNPN and SVGIG (reference sequence). Trimming left V 3 bases short and J 0 bases short, with 11 bases between. CDR3 residues: CAWSPGTPNTGELFF. The CDR3 DNA follows: TGTGCCTGGAGCCCCGGGACACCGAACACCGGGGAGCTGTTTTTT.